The 21 T cell receptor beta chains below were found in one sample sequenced in a study of blood T cell repertoires in COVID-19. The protocol was immunoSEQ multiplex PCR, while the TCRdb copy is restricted to in-frame clones and leaves out a portion. The sample contains fewer than 80,000 clones, approximately 86% of which appear only once. The sample was peripheral blood. The receptor set was obtained from a man aged 80 or over with COVID-19, enrolled during active disease.

The gene calls are TRBV5-6 and TRBJ1-2, with TRBD1 matching 9 bases. This CDR3 has 14 amino acids. V trimming: 0 bases; J trimming: 6 bases; junction bases outside the gene matches: 3. Germline CDR1 and CDR2: SGHDT and YYEEEE. As DNA, the CDR3 is TGTGCCAGCAGCTTGGTTACAGGGGGCAATGGCTACACCTTC. Its protein product is CASSLVTGGNGYTF.

The V call is TRBV5-5, the J call TRBJ2-5; 11 nucleotides agree with TRBD2. Germline-derived CDR1 and CDR2 are SGHKS and YYEKEE (reference sequence). This CDR3 is built from 15 residues. With 0 bases clipped from V and 5 bases from J, the junction kept 3 bases outside the gene matches. The CDR3 bases are TGTGCCAGCAGCTTGGCGGTAGCGGGGGGGGAGACCCAGTACTTC. Translated, it gives CASSLAVAGGETQYF.

The chain is built from TRBV19 and TRBJ1-5; tentatively, D is TRBD1 (5 bases). This CDR3 comprises 14 residues. Looked up from germline, CDR1 is LNHDA and CDR2 is SQIVND (reference sequence). V gave up 6 bases and J gave up 3 bases, with 12 bases separating them. CDR3 DNA: TGTGCCAGTAGCGACAGACAGCCCAATCAGCCCCAGCATTTT. This encodes CASSDRQPNQPQHF.

This chain uses TRBV18 with TRBJ2-1, with 14 bases fitting TRBD2. CDR1 and CDR2 from the germline V gene are KGHSH and LQKENI. The trim removed 3 bases at V and 4 bases at J, leaving 2 bases unmatched. CDR3 length: 16 residues. The CDR3 nucleotides read TGTGCCAGCTCACCTTGGACTAGCGGGGGGTACAATGAGCAGTTCTTC. This sequence encodes CASSPWTSGGYNEQFF.

The rearrangement uses TRBV7-3 and TRBJ2-1; 8 bases map to TRBD1. Germline assignment: CDR1 SGHTA and CDR2 FQGTGA. V was pared by 5 bases and J by 2 bases, with 8 bases of the junction left unmatched. The CDR3 is 16 amino acids. The CDR3 loop reads CASSPPDRDPYNEQFF. The CDR3 nucleotides are TGTGCCAGCAGCCCTCCGGACAGGGACCCCTACAATGAGCAGTTCTTC.

The V gene is TRBV19, the J gene TRBJ1-1; 8 bases fit TRBD1. Germline V CDR1 and CDR2: LNHDA, SQIVND (reference sequence). The CDR3 covers 14 residues. V gave up 6 bases and J gave up 0 bases; unmatched junction bases: 3. CDR3 nucleotides: TGTGCCAGTAGGGCGGACAGGGTGAACACTGAAGCTTTCTTT. This gives the protein CASRADRVNTEAFF.

This rearrangement joins TRBV7-2 to TRBJ1-2, with D possibly matching TRBD1 (6 bases). The germline V gene encodes CDR1 SGHTA and CDR2 FQGNSA. The CDR3 consists of 13 residues. Trimming cost V 4 bases and J 6 bases, with 12 bases left between them. The CDR3 reads CASSSQQGNGYTF. Written as DNA, the CDR3 is TGTGCCAGCAGCTCCCAACAGGGTAATGGCTACACCTTC. The full variable domain, its missing parts supplied by reference TRBV7-2 and TRBJ1-2, is GAGVSQSPSNKVTEKGKDVELRCDPISGHTALYWYRQSLGQGLEFLIYFQGNSAPDKSGLPSDRFSAERTGGSVSTLTIQRTQQEDSAVYLCASSSQQGNGYTFGSGTRLTVV.

This clone was found a few times. The chain carries TRBV4-1 and TRBJ1-3; D is unclear. The germline V gene encodes CDR1 MGHRA and CDR2 YSYEKL. The CDR3 covers 16 residues. Trimming took off 2 bases at V and 4 bases at J, with 15 bases between the two ends. CDR3 in amino acids: CASSQSGRSRGNTIYF. The CDR3 DNA follows: TGCGCCAGCAGCCAATCGGGGAGATCGAGAGGAAACACCATATATTTT.

This chain connects TRBV3-1 (or the pseudogene TRBV3-2) to TRBJ1-3; the D is unclear. The CDR3 loop spans 15 amino acids. CDR1 is LGHDT and CDR2 is YNNKEL in the germline V gene (reference sequence). Trimming pared 0 bases from V and 0 bases from J, leaving 6 bases between. In DNA, the CDR3 is TGTGCCAGCAGCCAAGATCTGAGCTCTGGAAACACCATATATTTT. Amino acid sequence: CASSQDLSSGNTIYF.

This sequence joins TRBV7-9 and TRBJ1-2, with a tentative D call TRBD1 (6 bases). Trimming removed 5 bases at V and 6 bases at J, with 13 bases between. The germline V gene has CDR1 SEHNR and CDR2 FQNEAQ (reference sequence). The CDR3 extends over 13 amino acids. CDR3 sequence (DNA): TGTGCCAGCAGCACACAGGGTTTCGATGGCTACACCTTC. It is translated as CASSTQGFDGYTF.

This clone was seen a single time. This specimen includes other DNA sequences encoding the same CDR3. This chain links TRBV20-1 with TRBJ2-5; unclear D gene. Per germline, CDR1 DFQATT and CDR2 SNEGSKA (reference sequence). V shed 3 bases and J shed 4 bases, with 6 bases lying between them. The CDR3 is made up of 11 amino acids. The chain's CDR3 is CSASLLETQYF. The CDR3 coding sequence is TGCAGTGCTAGCCTCCTAGAGACCCAGTACTTC.

CDR3 coding DNA: TGTGCCAGCAGCTTCGGGGGGTCAGATACGCAGTATTTT. This codes for CASSFGGSDTQYF. This chain joins TRBV7-2 and TRBJ2-3, with TRBD2 matching 7 bases. This CDR3 comprises 13 residues. Per germline, CDR1 SGHTA and CDR2 FQGNSA. The V segment lost 3 bases and the J segment 4 bases; nucleotides outside the gene matches: 1.

This sequence joins TRBV6-2 or TRBV6-3 and TRBJ1-2; D is unclear. The CDR3 covers 14 residues. Germline-derived CDR1 and CDR2 are MNHEY and SVGEGT. V shed 1 base and J shed 4 bases, with 10 bases lying between them. The CDR3 sequence: CASSYFVGSYGYTF. Here the CDR3 DNA reads TGTGCCAGCAGTTACTTCGTCGGGAGCTATGGCTACACCTTC.

This chain's CDR3 is CASSVEWGEGSPLHF. Written as DNA, the CDR3 is TGTGCCAGCAGCGTAGAATGGGGGGAAGGCTCACCCCTCCACTTT. The rearrangement joins TRBV9 to TRBJ1-6; D is possibly TRBD1 (5 bases). Germline V CDR1 and CDR2: SGDLS, YYNGEE. With 0 bases removed from V and 10 bases from J, the gap between germline ends came to 14 bases. This CDR3 spans 15 amino acids.

This chain joins TRBV10-3 and TRBJ2-7; D possibly corresponds to TRBD1 (5 bases). Trimming pared 3 bases from V and 4 bases from J, leaving 10 bases between. This CDR3 contains 13 residues. Germline CDR1 ENHRY, CDR2 SYGVKD. The CDR3 DNA follows: TGTGCCATCAGTGACCGAGACAGTTACGAGCAGTACTTC. It codes for CAISDRDSYEQYF.

The gene calls are TRBV19 and TRBJ1-4; D may be TRBD1 (5 bases). With 5 bases removed from V and 7 bases from J, the gap between germline ends came to 20 bases. CDR1 and CDR2 (germline): LNHDA, SQIVND (reference sequence). The CDR3 is made up of 16 amino acids. CDR3 sequence: CASSRGFRDIGEKLFF. For the CDR3, the DNA is TGTGCCAGTAGTCGGGGGTTCCGGGATATCGGTGAAAAACTGTTTTTT. The full variable domain, its missing parts supplied by reference TRBV19 and TRBJ1-4, is DGGITQSPKYLFRKEGQNVTLSCEQNLNHDAMYWYRQDPGQGLRLIYYSQIVNDFQKGDIAEGYSVSREKKESFPLTVTSAQKNPTAFYLCASSRGFRDIGEKLFFGSGTQLSVL.

The chain recombines TRBV3-1 (or the pseudogene TRBV3-2) with TRBJ1-6; perhaps TRBD1 as D (5 bases). This CDR3 has 13 residues. Germline CDR1 and CDR2: LGHDT and YNNKEL (reference sequence). The ends were cut back, 3 bases at V and 15 bases at J, with 15 bases in the middle. In DNA form, the CDR3 reads TGTGCCAGCAGCCAGACCTCCAGGGAGGGCCTCCACTTT. This encodes CASSQTSREGLHF.

The rearrangement uses TRBV6-5 and TRBJ1-1; D remains ambiguous. V lost 6 bases to trimming and J lost 6 bases, with 14 bases between them. The CDR3 sequence is 13 residues long. CDR1 and CDR2 (germline): MNHEY, SVGAGI. CDR3 nucleotides: TGTGCCAGCAGCCCCTCGGAGAGCGCTGAAGCTTTCTTT. Translated, it gives CASSPSESAEAFF.

This clone is a singleton in its sample. The J gene is TRBJ1-6, the V gene TRBV28; no clear D. Per the germline V gene, CDR1 is MDHEN and CDR2 is SYDVKM. V was cut by 6 bases and J by 7 bases, with 10 bases left in between. The CDR3 contains 13 residues. Here the CDR3 DNA reads TGTGCCAGCAGCCCCTACCCCAATTCACCCCTCCACTTT. It codes for CASSPYPNSPLHF. Based on the CDR3 plus reference TRBV28 and TRBJ1-6, the full variable domain is DVKVTQSSRYLVKRTGEKVFLECVQDMDHENMFWYRQDPGLGLRLIYFSYDVKMKEKGDIPEGYSVSREKKERFSLILESASTNQTSMYLCASSPYPNSPLHFGNGTRLTVT.

This chain connects TRBV5-8 to TRBJ2-7; 10 bases agree with TRBD1. CDR1 SGHTS and CDR2 YDEGEE come from the germline V gene. The CDR3 totals 15 residues. V gave up 5 bases and J gave up 2 bases; unmatched junction bases: 7. The CDR3 region has the DNA TGTGCCAGCAGGCCCAAAGGACAGGGGGCCTACGAGCAGTACTTC. Translation gives CASRPKGQGAYEQYF.

The rearrangement uses TRBV5-4 and TRBJ2-7; 12 bases align to TRBD2. Germline CDR1 is SGHNT and CDR2 is YYREEE (reference sequence). CDR3 length: 15 residues. The V segment lost 5 bases and the J segment 3 bases; nucleotides outside the gene matches: 6. The CDR3 is CASSPGLAGSYEQYF. DNA for the CDR3: TGTGCCAGCAGTCCCGGACTAGCGGGGAGCTACGAGCAGTACTTC.